The entry below describes one TCR beta chain. The record originates from a study of blood T cell repertoires in COVID-19. At the level of the study: Acute and convalescent COVID-19 samples came from the United States, Italy and Spain. T cells, B-cell-depleted T cells, or PBMCs supplied cDNA or gDNA.

The authors' processing: Amplification of reference gene primers was used by the study to estimate nucleated cell counts. Sequencing used immunoSEQ multiplex PCR; TCRdb keeps in-frame clones, though not all of them. V, J and clone size are those of that table, while D and trimming were read from the DNA. The data contain around 150,000 clones, roughly 90% of them seen just once; the ten biggest clones take up around 4%. Sequences were obtained from peripheral blood. This receptor was obtained from a woman aged 55 to 70 who had recovered from COVID-19.

The CDR3 loop is CATSREGGQGNEQYF. The CDR3, as DNA: TGTGCCACCAGCAGAGAAGGGGGACAGGGCAACGAGCAGTACTTC. The rearrangement joins TRBV15 to TRBJ2-7; 9 bases agree with TRBD1. Germline-derived CDR1 and CDR2 are LNHNV and YYDKDF (reference sequence). This CDR3 has 15 residues. The V and J ends lost 0 bases and 5 bases, in that order; junction bases with no gene match: 5.